This TCR beta chain stems from a study of blood T cell repertoires in COVID-19. Worth noting for this clone: This specimen includes other DNA sequences encoding the same CDR3.

Sequenced by immunoSEQ multiplex PCR; TCRdb stores in-frame clones only, minus some. There are about 24,000 clones in the sample; around 86% occur only once, and approximately 5% lies in the top ten. V was pared by 4 bases and J by 0 bases, with 10 bases between. CDR3 length: 15 residues. CDR1 and CDR2 from the germline V gene are SGDLS and YYNGEE. The specimen sequenced was peripheral blood. The chain couples TRBV9 to TRBJ1-4; D remains unclear. This clonotype was obtained from a man aged 50 to 60 with active COVID-19. CDR3 residues: CASSLDSATNEKLFF. CDR3 coding DNA: TGTGCCAGCAGCCTTGACTCGGCAACTAATGAAAAACTGTTTTTT.